The rows below give T cell receptor beta chains drawn from one sample of a study of lymphopenia after photon versus proton radiotherapy. The assay was immunoSEQ multiplex PCR, and TCRdb's table has in-frame clones only and misses some. Among about 70,000 clones listed, roughly 92% were seen once. The input for sequencing was peripheral blood, taken from a patient treated with photon-based radiotherapy. The receptors were sampled from a middle-aged woman with cholangiocarcinoma. CDR3s include the opening cysteine and the closing phenylalanine or tryptophan. Each record gives: D gene, V gene, J gene, clone size, CDR3 length, CDR3 DNA, CDR3 protein. D genes are given only for firm matches. Expanded clones get a size class; other rows say once, few or many, or leave the size out.

>TRBD2|TRBV7-2|TRBJ2-1|-|19
TGTGCCAGCAGCTCCCCCCGGGTTAGCGGGAGGGTTAGGTACAATGAGCAGTTCTTC
CASSSPRVSGRVRYNEQFF
>-|TRBV5-6|TRBJ2-3|-|16
TGTGCCAGCAGCTTAGGGTGGGGGGACAGCACAGATACGCAGTATTTT
CASSLGWGDSTDTQYF
>TRBD1|TRBV7-2|TRBJ1-1|-|17
TGTGCCAGCAGCTTAGAAGGGGGCGCCTGGAGGGGCACTGAAGCTTTCTTT
CASSLEGGAWRGTEAFF
>-|TRBV11-2|TRBJ1-1|-|13
TGTGCCAGCTGTATACAGGGTAACACTGAAGCTTTCTTT
CASCIQGNTEAFF
>TRBD1|TRBV5-4|TRBJ2-3|-|14
TGTGCCAGCAGCTCCCGACAGGGTCTGGATACGCAGTATTTT
CASSSRQGLDTQYF
>TRBD2|TRBV5-1|TRBJ2-2|-|16
TGCGCCAGCAGCTTGTCTCTAGCGGGGAACACCGGGGAGCTGTTTTTT
CASSLSLAGNTGELFF
>-|TRBV6-5|TRBJ2-5|once|13
TGTGCCAGCAGACCAGAGTTCCAAGAGACCCAGTACTTC
CASRPEFQETQYF
>TRBD2|TRBV6-4|TRBJ2-3|-|15
TGTGCCAGCAGTGACCCTAGCGGGGGGGCAGATACGCAGTATTTT
CASSDPSGGADTQYF
>-|TRBV5-1|TRBJ2-7|-|14
TGCGCCAGCAGCTTAGAGGGAGGTATTACGAAGCAGTACTTC
CASSLEGGITKQYF
>TRBD1|TRBV19|TRBJ1-5|-|13
TGTGCCAGTAGTAGACAGGGAGGGCAGCCCCAGCATTTT
CASSRQGGQPQHF
>TRBD2|TRBV2|TRBJ2-3|-|19
TGTGCCAGCAGTACTCGGCCTAGCGGGAGGGCCTGGTTAGTGGATACGCAGTATTTT
CASSTRPSGRAWLVDTQYF